The 20 T cell receptor beta chains below come from one sample, sequenced in a study of PD-L1 blockade in urothelial cancer. Sequencing was performed with immunoSEQ multiplex PCR; in TCRdb, only in-frame clones are kept and a portion is missing. Of tens of thousands of clones detected, approximately 87% appear once; the ten largest clones hold under 4.5%. Sequenced here: PBMCs, sampled around atezolizumab (anti-PD-L1) treatment. The origin of the receptors is a man between 45 and 60 years old with urothelial cancer.

J is TRBJ1-5 and V is TRBV7-8; D is unclear. The germline V gene has CDR1 SGHVS and CDR2 FQNEAQ. CDR3 size: 14 residues. V gave up 1 base and J gave up 3 bases, with 7 bases separating them. CDR3 in amino acids: CASSLDGDNQPQHF. The CDR3 DNA reads TGTGCCAGCAGCTTAGACGGGGACAATCAGCCCCAGCATTTT. The full variable domain, its missing parts supplied by reference TRBV7-8 and TRBJ1-5, is GAGVSQSPRYKVAKRGQDVALRCDPISGHVSLFWYQQALGQGPEFLTYFQNEAQLDKSGLPSDRFFAERPEGSVSTLKIQRTQQEDSAVYLCASSLDGDNQPQHFGDGTRLSIL.

This clone was seen only a few times. The chain joins TRBV19 to TRBJ1-2; the D is unclear. The CDR3 covers 12 residues. V was trimmed by 2 bases and J by 4 bases, leaving 5 bases between them. Germline CDR1 LNHDA, CDR2 SQIVND (reference sequence). For the CDR3, the DNA is TGTGCCAGTAGTATATCCGTCTATGGCTACACCTTC. Protein: CASSISVYGYTF.

The chain uses TRBV11-2 and TRBJ2-5, with a weak D call TRBD2 (5 bases). CDR3 length: 14 residues. Trimming stripped 5 bases from V and 1 base from J, with 11 bases between. Germline V gives CDR1 SGHAT, CDR2 FQNNGV. The DNA of the CDR3 is TGTGCCAGCAGCCCGCCTAGCCCCCAAGAGACCCAGTACTTC. It translates to CASSPPSPQETQYF.

The rearrangement uses TRBV11-1 and TRBJ2-3; D is perhaps TRBD1 (6 bases). Trimming removed 5 bases at V and 3 bases at J, with 9 bases between. Germline lookup yields CDR1 SGHAT and CDR2 FQDESV (reference sequence). The CDR3 totals 13 residues. The CDR3 protein is CASSKTGTDTQYF. Here the CDR3 DNA reads TGTGCCAGCAGCAAAACAGGGACAGATACGCAGTATTTT.

V gene TRBV5-6 combines with J gene TRBJ2-3, with D perhaps matching TRBD2 (6 bases). The CDR3 sequence is 18 residues long. Deletions cut 1 base from V and 0 bases from J, with 18 bases between. Looked up from germline, CDR1 is SGHDT and CDR2 is YYEEEE. The chain's CDR3 is CASSLRRVGSASTDTQYF. CDR3 nucleotides: TGTGCCAGCAGCTTGAGACGTGTCGGGAGCGCTAGCACAGATACGCAGTATTTT.

There are a few counts of this clone. J is TRBJ1-5 and V is TRBV7-9; D call uncertain. Trimming took off 1 base at V and 4 bases at J, with 8 bases between the two ends. The V gene's germline CDR1 is SEHNR and CDR2 FQNEAQ (reference sequence). The length of the CDR3 is 14 residues. The DNA of the CDR3 is TGTGCCAGCAGCTTAGTGTCGGAGAATCAGCCCCAGCATTTT. Amino acid sequence: CASSLVSENQPQHF.

The J gene is TRBJ2-7, the V gene TRBV6-1, with D unresolved. The germline gives CDR1 MNHNS, CDR2 SASEGT. Trimming removed 2 bases from V and 2 bases from J, with 10 bases in between. This CDR3 region has 14 residues. The CDR3 bases are TGTGCCAGCAGTGAAAAAGGAGACCCCTACGAGCAGTACTTC. Translation gives CASSEKGDPYEQYF.

This chain links TRBV19 with TRBJ2-3; 7 positions match TRBD1. J lost 2 bases, V lost 3 bases, and 20 bases had no gene match. This CDR3 has 20 residues. CDR1 LNHDA and CDR2 SQIVND come from the germline V gene (reference sequence). As DNA, the CDR3 is TGTGCCAGTAGTATGTTATTAAGGGACAGACTACCTTCCCACACAGATACGCAGTATTTT. Translated, it gives CASSMLLRDRLPSHTDTQYF.

The chain couples TRBV19 to TRBJ1-2; D remains ambiguous. Deletions cut 3 bases from V and 1 base from J, with 12 bases between. This CDR3 region has 15 residues. CDR1 LNHDA and CDR2 SQIVND come from the germline V gene (reference sequence). CDR3 nucleotides: TGTGCCAGTAGTATTGGAGATATCGGTAACTATGGCTACACCTTC. This sequence encodes CASSIGDIGNYGYTF.

V gene TRBV5-4 combines with J gene TRBJ2-5; 9 positions match TRBD2. This CDR3 has 14 residues. Germline-derived CDR1 and CDR2 are SGHNT and YYREEE (reference sequence). The V gene end was trimmed by 3 bases and the J gene end by 7 bases; junction bases not matched to a gene: 7. Here the CDR3 DNA reads TGTGCCAGCAGCTCACTAGCGGGTCCGGGGACCCAGTACTTC. Its protein is CASSSLAGPGTQYF.

This clone has only a few counts. The rearrangement joins TRBV5-4 to TRBJ1-1; D ambiguous. The V gene lost 0 bases and the J gene lost 1 base, with 7 bases spanning the gap. The germline V gene has CDR1 SGHNT and CDR2 YYREEE (reference sequence). The CDR3 has 14 amino acids. CDR3 nucleotide sequence: TGTGCCAGCAGCTTGGGGGCAGGGAACACTGAAGCTTTCTTT. Protein product: CASSLGAGNTEAFF.

The chain employs TRBV4-1 and TRBJ2-7, with D hard to call. The CDR3 contains 16 residues. Germline loops: CDR1 MGHRA, CDR2 YSYEKL. With 0 bases removed from V and 2 bases from J, the gap between germline ends came to 14 bases. The CDR3 here is CASSQDGARLPYEQYF. Written as DNA, the CDR3 is TGCGCCAGCAGCCAAGATGGTGCGAGGTTACCCTACGAGCAGTACTTC.

The chain carries TRBV7-2 and TRBJ1-3, with D unclear. The CDR3 extends over 14 amino acids. Trimming pared 0 bases from V and 0 bases from J, leaving 3 bases between. In germline, CDR1 is SGHTA, CDR2 FQGNSA. CDR3 loop: CASSLASSGNTIYF. As DNA, the CDR3 is TGTGCCAGCAGCTTAGCGAGCTCTGGAAACACCATATATTTT.

This chain connects TRBV14 to TRBJ1-1; D perhaps matches TRBD1 (5 bases). Germline V CDR1 and CDR2: SGHDN, FVKESK. Trimming removed 4 bases from V and 8 bases from J, with 14 bases in between. This CDR3 spans 13 amino acids. DNA of the CDR3: TGTGCCAGCAGCCTTCATCAGGGTTCGGAAGCTTTCTTT. This encodes CASSLHQGSEAFF.

The rearrangement joins TRBV4-1 to TRBJ2-2; the D gene is possibly TRBD2 (6 bases). The germline CDR1 and CDR2 sequences are MGHRA and YSYEKL. This CDR3 has 16 amino acids. The V gene lost 0 bases and the J gene lost 8 bases, with 16 bases spanning the gap. The CDR3 region is CASSQDPIGGWGELFF. Written as DNA, the CDR3 is TGCGCCAGCAGCCAAGACCCTATTGGGGGGTGGGGGGAGCTGTTTTTT.

The chain is built from TRBV27 and TRBJ2-3; D perhaps matches TRBD2 (5 bases). CDR3 length: 17 residues. Germline CDR1 reads MNHEY; CDR2 reads SMNVEV (reference sequence). Deletions cut 5 bases from V and 4 bases from J, with 22 bases between. CDR3 nucleotide sequence: TGTGCCAGCAGTCTGCGGGCGATCAGTGTCTTATCAGATACGCAGTATTTT. Residues: CASSLRAISVLSDTQYF.

This clone came up once. CDR3 region: CASSPVVGARETQYF. Here the CDR3 DNA reads TGTGCCAGCAGCCCCGTGGTGGGGGCTCGGGAGACCCAGTACTTC. The rearrangement uses TRBV5-4 and TRBJ2-5, with TRBD1 as a possible D gene (6 bases). Germline CDR1 is SGHNT and CDR2 is YYREEE (reference sequence). CDR3 length: 15 amino acids. Trimming left V 4 bases short and J 5 bases short, with 18 bases between. The full variable domain, rest sourced from reference TRBV5-4 and TRBJ2-5, is ETGVTQSPTHLIKTRGQQVTLRCSSQSGHNTVSWYQQALGQGPQFIFQYYREEENGRGNFPPRFSGLQFPNYSSELNVNALELDDSALYLCASSPVVGARETQYFGPGTRLLVL.

The V gene is TRBV27, the J gene TRBJ2-7; 8 bases agree with TRBD2. Germline CDR1 MNHEY, CDR2 SMNVEV (reference sequence). The CDR3 has 15 residues. V lost 5 bases, J lost 3 bases, and 9 bases stayed unmatched. In nucleotides, the CDR3 is TGTGCCAGCAGTCTCCTAGCGGGTGGCGTCTACGAGCAGTACTTC. The encoded protein is CASSLLAGGVYEQYF.

The chain carries TRBV27 and TRBJ1-2, with 7 bases that match TRBD1. Germline loops: CDR1 MNHEY, CDR2 SMNVEV (reference sequence). J lost 9 bases, V lost 2 bases, and 6 bases had no gene match. This CDR3 region has 13 residues. The CDR3, as DNA: TGTGCCAGCAGTTTACAGGGGGAGAGTCGCTACACCTTC. It specifies CASSLQGESRYTF.

This clone showed up just once. This chain links TRBV7-8 with TRBJ2-2, with a tentative D call TRBD1 (6 bases). Germline assignment: CDR1 SGHVS and CDR2 FQNEAQ. Trimming left V 5 bases short and J 4 bases short, with 17 bases between. The CDR3 sequence is 16 residues long. The CDR3 protein is CASSALIGGGTGELFF. In nucleotides, the CDR3 is TGTGCCAGCAGCGCCCTTATAGGGGGTGGCACCGGGGAGCTGTTTTTT.